This T cell receptor beta chain was found in a study of cytomegalovirus exposure and HLA in healthy donors. Generated by immunoSEQ multiplex PCR, the TCRdb table keeps only in-frame clones and is missing some. The sample includes roughly 150,000 clones, approximately 81% of them seen just once. Worth noting for this clone: Its antigen is unidentified.

Notes on the study in general: Clusters of TCRs from the first cohort tended to co-occur in the 100 to 150 validation repertoires (as a later analysis found).

There are 17 residues in the CDR3. V shed 5 bases, J shed 2 bases, and the junction held 8 bases outside the gene matches. Germline V gives CDR1 SGHNT, CDR2 YENEEA. This chain uses TRBV11-3 with TRBJ2-1; 11 bases fit TRBD2. The source of this sequence is a man younger than 45 in good health and CMV-seropositive. The source material was PBMCs. CDR3 protein: CASSTHSGRAPYNEQFF. In nucleotides, the CDR3 is TGTGCCAGCAGCACCCATAGCGGGAGGGCCCCCTACAATGAGCAGTTCTTC.